This T cell receptor beta chain was obtained from a study of breast tumors, draining lymph nodes, adjacent tissues. The study's findings and limits: Tumor and nontumor repertoires were significantly more similar in luminal-like than in basal-like breast cancer. Compared with lymph nodes, tumors were less diverse; compared with nontumor tissue, more. The lymph node origin of tumor T cells was framed as consistent with a hypothesis, not demonstrated. Most tumor T cells seemingly derive from lymph node, then expand in tumor.

Only a few counts were recorded for this clonotype. What it binds is not known. The CDR3 has 13 residues. V lost 2 bases, J lost 7 bases, and 9 bases lay in between. Germline V gene lookup returns CDR1 MNHEY and CDR2 SVGAGI. One entry per CDR3 protein results from TCRdb running MiXCR on the multiplex PCR reads. The sample records 150,000 to 250,000 distinct CDR3 sequences, around 33% being singletons. Axillary draining lymph nodes of breast cancer patients supplied the node samples. The sequenced sample consisted of axillary lymph node tissue. The chain is built from TRBV6-5 and TRBJ2-4; a possible D gene is TRBD1 (6 bases). This receptor was obtained from a female donor with breast cancer. Some clones in this sample may be carry-over from other donors' samples. Here the CDR3 DNA reads TGTGCCAGCAGTTACGGCACAGGGAACATTCAGTACTTC. It yields the protein CASSYGTGNIQYF.